Here is one T cell receptor beta chain with its context. This sample was included in a study of T cell clones after liver transplantation. Sequencing was performed with immunoSEQ multiplex PCR; in TCRdb, only in-frame clones are kept and a portion is missing. In the table there are tens of thousands of clones, about 80% of which are singletons. This receptor was obtained from a human patient who received a liver transplant. Part of the T cell pool may stem from the graft donor. The material sequenced was CD4+ T cells from blood, taken 12 months after liver transplant.

CDR3 DNA: TGTGCCACCAGCAGAGATCATCCGCTAGCGGGATCGCCTGAGCAGTTCTTC. It translates to CATSRDHPLAGSPEQFF. V gene TRBV15 combines with J gene TRBJ2-1; 9 bases fit TRBD2. CDR1 and CDR2 (germline): LNHNV, YYDKDF (reference sequence). The CDR3 spans 17 residues. With V trimmed by 0 bases and J by 9 bases, 12 bases remained unmatched.